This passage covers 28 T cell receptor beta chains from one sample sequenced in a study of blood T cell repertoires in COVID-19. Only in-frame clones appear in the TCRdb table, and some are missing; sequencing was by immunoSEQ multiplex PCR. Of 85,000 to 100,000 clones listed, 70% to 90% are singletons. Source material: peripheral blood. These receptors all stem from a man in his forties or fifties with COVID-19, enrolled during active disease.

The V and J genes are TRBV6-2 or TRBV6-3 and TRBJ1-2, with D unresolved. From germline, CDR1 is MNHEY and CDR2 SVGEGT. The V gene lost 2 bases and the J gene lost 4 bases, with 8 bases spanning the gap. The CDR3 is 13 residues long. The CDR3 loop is CASSYVNGYGYTF. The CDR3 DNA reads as TGTGCCAGCAGTTACGTCAACGGCTATGGCTACACCTTC.

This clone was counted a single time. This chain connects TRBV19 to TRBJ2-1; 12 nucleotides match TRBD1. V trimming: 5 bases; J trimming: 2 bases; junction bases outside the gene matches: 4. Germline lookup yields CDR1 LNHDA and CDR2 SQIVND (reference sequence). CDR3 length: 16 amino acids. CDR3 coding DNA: TGTGCCAGTAGTGGTGGGACAGGGGGCGCCTACAATGAGCAGTTCTTC. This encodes CASSGGTGGAYNEQFF. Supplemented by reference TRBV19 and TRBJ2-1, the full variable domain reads DGGITQSPKYLFRKEGQNVTLSCEQNLNHDAMYWYRQDPGQGLRLIYYSQIVNDFQKGDIAEGYSVSREKKESFPLTVTSAQKNPTAFYLCASSGGTGGAYNEQFFGPGTRLTVL.

Here the CDR3 reads CASSGPHMAGGLRNEQFF. In DNA, the CDR3 is TGTGCCAGCAGTGGTCCTCACATGGCGGGGGGGCTTAGGAATGAGCAGTTCTTC. This rearrangement joins TRBV6-1 to TRBJ2-1; the match to TRBD2 covers 9 bases. This CDR3 is built from 18 residues. After removal of 4 bases from V and 7 bases from J, the junction contained 17 bases not matched to a gene. CDR1 is MNHNS, CDR2 SASEGT, per germline.

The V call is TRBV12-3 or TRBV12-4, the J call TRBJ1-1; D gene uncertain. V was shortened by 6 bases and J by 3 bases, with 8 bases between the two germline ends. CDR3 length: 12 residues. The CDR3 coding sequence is TGTGCCAGCAGATACAGCCACACTGAAGCTTTCTTT. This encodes CASRYSHTEAFF.

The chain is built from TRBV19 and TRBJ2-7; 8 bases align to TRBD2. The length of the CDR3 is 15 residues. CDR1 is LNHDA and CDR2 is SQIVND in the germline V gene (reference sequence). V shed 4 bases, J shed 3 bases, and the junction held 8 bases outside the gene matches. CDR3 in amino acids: CASSTQRGPHYEQYF. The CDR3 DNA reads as TGTGCCAGTAGTACCCAGCGGGGGCCCCACTACGAGCAGTACTTC.

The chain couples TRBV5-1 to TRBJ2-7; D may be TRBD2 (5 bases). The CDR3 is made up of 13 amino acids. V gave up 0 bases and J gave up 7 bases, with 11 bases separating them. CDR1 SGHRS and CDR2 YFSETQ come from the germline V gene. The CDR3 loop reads CASSLASGSEQYF. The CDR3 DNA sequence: TGCGCCAGCAGCTTGGCCTCGGGGTCTGAGCAGTACTTC.

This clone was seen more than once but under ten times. The CDR3 reads CASSWTRGYNEQFF. CDR3 in DNA: TGTGCCAGCAGTTGGACTAGGGGCTACAATGAGCAGTTCTTC. The rearrangement uses TRBV6-5 and TRBJ2-1; 7 nucleotides line up with TRBD2. With V trimmed by 4 bases and J by 3 bases, 3 bases remained unmatched. This CDR3 contains 14 residues. Germline V gene data show CDR1 as MNHEY and CDR2 as SVGAGI.

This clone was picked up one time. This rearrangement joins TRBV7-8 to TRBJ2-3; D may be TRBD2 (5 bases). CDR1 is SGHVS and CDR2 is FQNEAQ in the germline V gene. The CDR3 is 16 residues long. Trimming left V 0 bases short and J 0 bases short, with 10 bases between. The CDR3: CASSLAGRTSTDTQYF. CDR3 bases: TGTGCCAGCAGCTTAGCTGGCCGGACTAGCACAGATACGCAGTATTTT.

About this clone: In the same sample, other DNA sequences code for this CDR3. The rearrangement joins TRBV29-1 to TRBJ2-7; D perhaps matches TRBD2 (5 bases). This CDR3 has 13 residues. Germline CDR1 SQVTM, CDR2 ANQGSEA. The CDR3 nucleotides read TGCAGTGTCACTGGTGGGAGCTCCTACGAGCAGTACTTC. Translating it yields CSVTGGSSYEQYF.

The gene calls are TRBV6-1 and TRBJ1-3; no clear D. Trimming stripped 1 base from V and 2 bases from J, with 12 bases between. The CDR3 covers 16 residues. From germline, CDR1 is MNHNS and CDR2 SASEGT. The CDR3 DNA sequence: TGTGCCAGCAGTGAAGACCCCACGGAGACTGGAAACACCATATATTTT. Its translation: CASSEDPTETGNTIYF.

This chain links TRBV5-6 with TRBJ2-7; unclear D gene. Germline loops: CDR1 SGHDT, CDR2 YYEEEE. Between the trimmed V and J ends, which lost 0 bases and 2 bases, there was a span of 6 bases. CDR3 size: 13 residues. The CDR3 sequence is CASSLAQAYEQYF. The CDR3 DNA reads TGTGCCAGCAGCTTGGCCCAGGCCTACGAGCAGTACTTC.

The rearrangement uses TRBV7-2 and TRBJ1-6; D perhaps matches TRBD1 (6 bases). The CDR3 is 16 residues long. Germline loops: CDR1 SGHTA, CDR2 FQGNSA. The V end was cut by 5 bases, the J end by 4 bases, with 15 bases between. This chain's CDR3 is CASSLNRAQYNSPLHF. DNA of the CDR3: TGTGCCAGCAGCCTCAACAGGGCCCAATATAATTCACCCCTCCACTTT.

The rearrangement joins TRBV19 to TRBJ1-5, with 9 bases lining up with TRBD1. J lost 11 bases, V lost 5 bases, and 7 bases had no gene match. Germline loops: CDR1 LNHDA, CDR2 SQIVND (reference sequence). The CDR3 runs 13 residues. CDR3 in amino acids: CASSDRGTGTQHF. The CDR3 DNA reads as TGTGCCAGTAGTGACAGGGGGACGGGGACCCAGCATTTT.

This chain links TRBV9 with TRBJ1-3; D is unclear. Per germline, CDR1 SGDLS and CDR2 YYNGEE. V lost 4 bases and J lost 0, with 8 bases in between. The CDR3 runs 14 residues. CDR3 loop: CASSPRGSGNTIYF. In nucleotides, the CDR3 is TGTGCCAGCAGCCCCCGGGGCTCTGGAAACACCATATATTTT.

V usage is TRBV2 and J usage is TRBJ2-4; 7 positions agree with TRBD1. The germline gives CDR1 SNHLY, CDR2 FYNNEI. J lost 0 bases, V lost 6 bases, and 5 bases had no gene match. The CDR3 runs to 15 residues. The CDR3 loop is CASSVDRIAKNIQYF. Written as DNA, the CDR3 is TGTGCCAGCAGCGTGGACAGGATAGCCAAAAACATTCAGTACTTC. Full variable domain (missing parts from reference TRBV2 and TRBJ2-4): EPEVTQTPSHQVTQMGQEVILRCVPISNHLYFYWYRQILGQKVEFLVSFYNNEISEKSEIFDDQFSVERPDGSNFTLKIRSTKLEDSAMYFCASSVDRIAKNIQYFGAGTRLSVL.

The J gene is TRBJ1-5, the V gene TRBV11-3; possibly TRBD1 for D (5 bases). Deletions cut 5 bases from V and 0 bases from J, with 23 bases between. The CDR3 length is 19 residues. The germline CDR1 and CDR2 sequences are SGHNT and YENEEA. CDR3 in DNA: TGTGCCAGCAGCCCAAACCATGAAGGGGATCGTGATAGCAATCAGCCCCAGCATTTT. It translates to CASSPNHEGDRDSNQPQHF. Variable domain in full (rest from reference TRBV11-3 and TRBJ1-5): EAGVVQSPRYKIIEKKQPVAFWCNPISGHNTLYWYLQNLGQGPELLIRYENEEAVDDSQLPKDRFSAERLKGVDSTLKIQPAELGDSAVYLCASSPNHEGDRDSNQPQHFGDGTRLSIL.

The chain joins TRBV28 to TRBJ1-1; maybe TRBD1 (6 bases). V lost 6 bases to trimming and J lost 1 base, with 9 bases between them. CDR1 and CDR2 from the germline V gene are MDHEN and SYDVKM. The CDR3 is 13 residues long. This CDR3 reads CASRGTRNTEAFF. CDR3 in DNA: TGTGCCAGCAGAGGGACAAGGAACACTGAAGCTTTCTTT.

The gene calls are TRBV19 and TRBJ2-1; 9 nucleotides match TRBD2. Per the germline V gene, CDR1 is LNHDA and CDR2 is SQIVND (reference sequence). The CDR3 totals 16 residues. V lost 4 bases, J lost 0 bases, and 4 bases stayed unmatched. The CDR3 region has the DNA TGTGCCAGTAGTAGAAGCGGGGGGCACTCCTACAATGAGCAGTTCTTC. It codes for CASSRSGGHSYNEQFF.

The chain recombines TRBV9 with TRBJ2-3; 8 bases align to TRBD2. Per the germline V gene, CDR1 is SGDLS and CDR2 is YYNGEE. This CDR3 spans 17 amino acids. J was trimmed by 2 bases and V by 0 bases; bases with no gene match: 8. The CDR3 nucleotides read TGTGCCAGCAGCGTAGATGATCGCGGGGGGCACACAGATACGCAGTATTTT. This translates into CASSVDDRGGHTDTQYF.

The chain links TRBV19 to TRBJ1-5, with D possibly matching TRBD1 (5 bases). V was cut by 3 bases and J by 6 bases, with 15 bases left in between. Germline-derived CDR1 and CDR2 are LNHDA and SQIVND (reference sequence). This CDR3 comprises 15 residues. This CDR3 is CASSMEGLKGQPQHF. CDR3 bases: TGTGCCAGTAGTATGGAGGGGTTGAAAGGTCAGCCCCAGCATTTT.

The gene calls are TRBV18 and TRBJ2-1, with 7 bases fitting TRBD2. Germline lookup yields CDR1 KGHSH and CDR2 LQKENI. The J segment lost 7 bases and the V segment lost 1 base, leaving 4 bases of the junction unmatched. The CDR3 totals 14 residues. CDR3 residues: CASSPQGGPNEQFF. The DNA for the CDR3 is TGTGCCAGCTCACCACAGGGAGGGCCGAATGAGCAGTTCTTC.

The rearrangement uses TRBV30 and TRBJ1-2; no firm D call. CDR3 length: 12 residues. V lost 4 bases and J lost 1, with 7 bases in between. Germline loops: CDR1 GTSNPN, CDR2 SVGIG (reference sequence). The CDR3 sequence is CAWTLLNYGYTF. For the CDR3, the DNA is TGTGCCTGGACCCTCCTTAACTATGGCTACACCTTC. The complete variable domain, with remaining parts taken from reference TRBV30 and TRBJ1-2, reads SQTIHQWPATLVQPVGSPLSLECTVEGTSNPNLYWYRQAAGRGLQLLFYSVGIGQISSEVPQNLSASRPQDRQFILSSKKLLLSDSGFYLCAWTLLNYGYTFGSGTRLTVV.

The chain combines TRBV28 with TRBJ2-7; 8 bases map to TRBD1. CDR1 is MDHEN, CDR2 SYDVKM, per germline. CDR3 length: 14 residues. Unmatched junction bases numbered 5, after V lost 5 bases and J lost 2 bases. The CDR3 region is CASSPGTGPYEQYF. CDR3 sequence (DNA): TGTGCCAGCAGTCCTGGGACAGGACCCTACGAGCAGTACTTC.

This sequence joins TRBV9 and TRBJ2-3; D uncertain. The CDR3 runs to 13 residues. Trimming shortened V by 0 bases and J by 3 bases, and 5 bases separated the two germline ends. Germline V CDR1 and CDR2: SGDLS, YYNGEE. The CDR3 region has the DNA TGTGCCAGCAGCGTAGTTCCGACAGATACGCAGTATTTT. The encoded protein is CASSVVPTDTQYF.

This CDR3 is CASSPRGTNTGELFF. The CDR3, as DNA: TGTGCCAGCAGCCCTCGGGGGACGAACACCGGGGAGCTGTTTTTT. This chain links TRBV9 with TRBJ2-2, with a tentative D call TRBD2 (6 bases). The CDR3 is 15 amino acids. V lost 4 bases to trimming and J lost 0 bases, with 10 bases between them. CDR1 is SGDLS, CDR2 YYNGEE, per germline.

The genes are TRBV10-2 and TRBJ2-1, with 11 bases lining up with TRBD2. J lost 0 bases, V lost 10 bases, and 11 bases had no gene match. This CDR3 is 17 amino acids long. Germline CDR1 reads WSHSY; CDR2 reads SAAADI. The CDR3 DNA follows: TGCGCCACCCTCGGTAGCGGGGGGGCCTCCTCCTACAATGAGCAGTTCTTC. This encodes CATLGSGGASSYNEQFF.

The CDR3 here is CASSLNPSGKAFF. The CDR3 DNA follows: TGTGCCAGCAGCCTAAACCCCTCAGGAAAAGCTTTCTTT. V gene TRBV12-3 or TRBV12-4 combines with J gene TRBJ1-1, with unresolved D. Deletions cut 6 bases from V and 9 bases from J, with 17 bases between. The CDR3 has 13 residues.

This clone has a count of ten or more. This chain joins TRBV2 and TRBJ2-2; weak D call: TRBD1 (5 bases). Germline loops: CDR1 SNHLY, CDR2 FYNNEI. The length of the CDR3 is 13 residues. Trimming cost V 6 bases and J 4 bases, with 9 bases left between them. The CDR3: CASSRETTGELFF. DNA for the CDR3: TGTGCCAGCAGCAGGGAAACCACCGGGGAGCTGTTTTTT.